This is a list of T cell receptor beta chains from one sample in a study of cytomegalovirus exposure and HLA in healthy donors. Repertoires were generated with immunoSEQ multiplex PCR, while TCRdb's copy carries only in-frame clones and drops some. The sample has some 210,000 clones, more than 75% seen once; the top ten hold less than 4.5%. Specimen: PBMCs. These receptors originate from a male donor in good health and CMV-seronegative. CDR3s include the opening cysteine and the closing phenylalanine or tryptophan. The D gene is left open where the match is weak. Rows may omit the clone size; those that give it use once, few, many or a size class.

J gene | D gene | V gene | clone size | CDR3 length | CDR3 DNA | CDR3 protein
TRBJ1-2 | - | TRBV4-1 | - | 14 | TGCGCCAGCAGCCCCTCTGGAGGGGCGAGGGGCTACACCTTC | CASSPSGGARGYTF
TRBJ2-7 | TRBD1 | TRBV28 | - | 14 | TGTGCCAGCAGTTCCCGGACAGGGCCCTACGAGCAGTACTTC | CASSSRTGPYEQYF
TRBJ2-7 | - | TRBV4-1 | - | 14 | TGCGCCAGCAGCCAGCTCACAGGGACCTACGAGCAGTACTTC | CASSQLTGTYEQYF
TRBJ1-5 | - | TRBV19 | - | 16 | TGTGCCAGTAGCCCCTTCGGGGGGGCCTACAATCAGCCCCAGCATTTT | CASSPFGGAYNQPQHF
TRBJ2-2 | TRBD2 | TRBV5-1 | - | 18 | TGCGCCAGCAGCCTCCTCCCCGGGACTAGCAGCTACACCGGGGAGCTGTTTTTT | CASSLLPGTSSYTGELFF
TRBJ1-1 | TRBD1 | TRBV19 | once | 15 | TGTGCCAGTAGTATAATCACAGGGGTTGGCACTGAAGCTTTCTTT | CASSIITGVGTEAFF
TRBJ1-3 | TRBD1 | TRBV11-2 | - | 18 | TGTGCCAGCAGCTCGAATAGCAACAGGGGGCAATCGGGAAACACCATATATTTT | CASSSNSNRGQSGNTIYF
TRBJ2-1 | TRBD2 | TRBV5-1 | - | 16 | TGCGCCAGCAGGGGGCTAGGGACTAGCGCTTACAATGAGCAGTTCTTC | CASRGLGTSAYNEQFF
TRBJ2-1 | TRBD1 | TRBV19 | - | 14 | TGTGCCAGTAAGTGGACAGGAGCCTACAATGAGCAGTTCTTC | CASKWTGAYNEQFF
TRBJ2-7 | TRBD2 | TRBV27 | once | 15 | TGTGCCAGCAGTTCTCCGACTAGCGGGAGCTACGAGCAGTACTTC | CASSSPTSGSYEQYF
TRBJ2-1 | - | TRBV5-1 | - | 14 | TGCGCCAGCAGCTTGTATCTAGCCCCCAATGAGCAGTTCTTC | CASSLYLAPNEQFF
TRBJ1-1 | - | TRBV7-9 | - | 12 | TGTGCCAGCAGCTTAGGCGAAGTCGAAGCTTTCTTT | CASSLGEVEAFF
TRBJ1-1 | - | TRBV6-5 | - | 16 | TGTGCCAGCAGTTACCGAACCGCGGCTCTGAACACTGAAGCTTTCTTT | CASSYRTAALNTEAFF
TRBJ2-3 | TRBD2 | TRBV5-1 | - | 18 | TGCGCCAGCAGCTTTACTAGCGGGAGGGGCAACAGGGCTGATACGCAGTATTTT | CASSFTSGRGNRADTQYF
TRBJ1-5 | TRBD1 | TRBV19 | - | 14 | TGTGCCAGTAGTTCGGACAGGGGCAATCAGCCCCAGCATTTT | CASSSDRGNQPQHF
TRBJ2-7 | TRBD2 | TRBV18 | - | 14 | TGTGCCAGCTCATCGACTAGCACGGTTCCCGAGCAGTACTTC | CASSSTSTVPEQYF
TRBJ2-3 | - | TRBV18 | - | 14 | TGTGCCAGCTCACCCCAACGAGGGCTTGATACGCAGTATTTT | CASSPQRGLDTQYF
TRBJ2-7 | TRBD2 | TRBV9 | - | 15 | TGTGCCAGCAGCGTTCGAGCGGGGGGTCTCTACGAGCAGTACTTC | CASSVRAGGLYEQYF
TRBJ2-5 | - | TRBV14 | - | 14 | TGTGCCAGCAGCCAAGACCAGGGTGCCGAGACCCAGTACTTC | CASSQDQGAETQYF
TRBJ2-1 | - | TRBV9 | - | 17 | TGTGCCAGCAGCGTAGGTTGGTGGGAGCCGCCTAACAATGAGCAGTTCTTC | CASSVGWWEPPNNEQFF
TRBJ1-1 | - | TRBV5-1 | few | 13 | TGCGCCAGCAGCTTGGACGGGGGCACTGAAGCTTTCTTT | CASSLDGGTEAFF
TRBJ2-7 | - | TRBV6-1 | - | 11 | TGTGCCAGCACCCACTCGGGCGAGCAGTACTTC | CASTHSGEQYF
TRBJ2-1 | - | TRBV29-1 | - | 10 | TGCAGCGCCTCTTACAATGAGCAGTTCTTC | CSASYNEQFF
TRBJ2-2 | TRBD1 | TRBV7-3 | - | 15 | TGTGCCAGCCGTATGACAGGGGGGCACACCGGGGAGCTGTTTTTT | CASRMTGGHTGELFF
TRBJ2-5 | - | TRBV18 | - | 14 | TGTGCCAGCTCACGCGAATACGGAGCGGAGACCCAGTACTTC | CASSREYGAETQYF
TRBJ2-7 | TRBD1 | TRBV5-1 | - | 11 | TGCGCCAGTGGACAGGGCGGCGAGCAGTACTTC | CASGQGGEQYF
TRBJ1-2 | TRBD1 | TRBV28 | few | 13 | TGTGCCAGCAGTTTGGGACAGGGATATGGCTACACCTTC | CASSLGQGYGYTF
TRBJ1-1 | - | TRBV7-9 | - | 15 | TGTGCCAGCAGCTTAGGCGGGCGGGAGAACACTGAAGCTTTCTTT | CASSLGGRENTEAFF
TRBJ1-1 | - | TRBV6-1 | few | 13 | TGTGCCAGCAGTGACTCTAGTTGGCGAGAAGCTTTCTTT | CASSDSSWREAFF
TRBJ2-2 | TRBD2 | TRBV5-1 | - | 15 | TGCGCCAGCAGCTCGTTGACTAGCGGCACCGGGGAGCTGTTTTTT | CASSSLTSGTGELFF
TRBJ2-7 | TRBD1 | TRBV7-9 | many | 15 | TGTGCCAGCAGCTTACAGGACAGGAGCACCTACGAGCAGTACTTC | CASSLQDRSTYEQYF
TRBJ2-3 | TRBD1 | TRBV5-6 | - | 17 | TGTGCCAGCAGCCCCCGACCGGACAGGGTGATTACAGATACGCAGTATTTT | CASSPRPDRVITDTQYF
TRBJ2-7 | - | TRBV9 | - | 14 | TGTGCCAGCAGCCCTAGGGGGGGGGACTACGAGCAGTACTTC | CASSPRGGDYEQYF
TRBJ2-7 | - | TRBV19 | - | 14 | TGTGCCAGTAGTATCGGACTTATCCCGGGTTGGCAGTACTTC | CASSIGLIPGWQYF
TRBJ1-2 | - | TRBV5-1 | - | 16 | TGCGCCAGCAGCTTGGGGCATACTGGGGCTTTGGATGGCTACACCTTC | CASSLGHTGALDGYTF
TRBJ2-7 | TRBD2 | TRBV19 | once | 13 | TGTGCCAGTCGCCCCGGGAGGGCGTACGAGCAGTACTTC | CASRPGRAYEQYF
TRBJ1-4 | TRBD1 | TRBV7-9 | - | 14 | TGTTCCAGCAGCTTAGCGACAGGGGACGTAAAACTGTTTTTT | CSSSLATGDVKLFF
TRBJ1-5 | - | TRBV9 | few | 13 | TGTGCCAGCAGCGTGGCAGGGAATCAGCCCCAGCATTTT | CASSVAGNQPQHF
TRBJ2-3 | TRBD2 | TRBV5-4 | - | 17 | TGTGCCAGCAGCGCCCCCCTCGGGGGGAGGAGCACAGATACGCAGTATTTT | CASSAPLGGRSTDTQYF
TRBJ1-1 | TRBD1 | TRBV2 | - | 14 | TGTGCCAGCGGGGAGACAGGGGCGAACACTGAAGCTTTCTTT | CASGETGANTEAFF
TRBJ2-5 | - | TRBV5-4 | - | 16 | TGTGCCAGCAGTTTGGGACTTCCTACCGTACAAGAGACCCAGTACTTC | CASSLGLPTVQETQYF
TRBJ2-4 | TRBD2 | TRBV5-1 | - | 19 | TGCGCCAGCAGCTTGGTGGAGCTAGCGGGAGATTTTGGCAAAAACATTCAGTACTTC | CASSLVELAGDFGKNIQYF
TRBJ2-7 | TRBD2 | TRBV10-2 | - | 15 | TGCGCCAGCCTTAGCGGGAGTAGCGGTTCGAACGAGCAGTACTTC | CASLSGSSGSNEQYF
TRBJ1-4 | TRBD1 | TRBV6-6 | - | 15 | TGTGCCAGCAGCTACCAGGGGGCATTGGATGAAAAACTGTTTTTT | CASSYQGALDEKLFF
TRBJ2-7 | - | TRBV15 | - | 14 | TGTGCCACCAGCAGAGGGGGCAGCTCCTACGAGCAGTACTTC | CATSRGGSSYEQYF
TRBJ2-7 | - | TRBV2 | - | 14 | TGTGCCAGCAGTGAATTAGGGGGAGGGTATGAGCAGTACTTC | CASSELGGGYEQYF
TRBJ2-1 | - | TRBV29-1 | - | 12 | TGCAGCGCTGAAGGGCCCAGCGGTGAGCAGTTCTTC | CSAEGPSGEQFF
TRBJ2-1 | - | TRBV18 | - | 12 | TGTGCCAGCTCACCCGCCGGGAATGAGCAGTTCTTC | CASSPAGNEQFF
TRBJ1-2 | TRBD1 | TRBV7-2 | - | 13 | TGTGCCAGCAGCCTGGGACAGCACTATGGCTACACCTTC | CASSLGQHYGYTF
TRBJ1-1 | TRBD1 | TRBV5-1 | - | 14 | TGCGCCAGCAGCTGGGACAGGTTAACGTCTGAAGCTTTCTTT | CASSWDRLTSEAFF
TRBJ2-2 | - | TRBV10-2 | - | 12 | TGCGCCATACTCTTGAACACCGGGGAGCTGTTCTTT | CAILLNTGELFF
TRBJ2-1 | - | TRBV4-2 | - | 16 | TGTGCCAGCAGCCAAGAGGGCGCGGGATCCTACAATGAGCAGTTCTTC | CASSQEGAGSYNEQFF
TRBJ2-2 | - | TRBV19 | - | 16 | TGTGCCAGTAGTATCGTAACAGGGCTGAACACCGGGGAGCTGTTTTTT | CASSIVTGLNTGELFF